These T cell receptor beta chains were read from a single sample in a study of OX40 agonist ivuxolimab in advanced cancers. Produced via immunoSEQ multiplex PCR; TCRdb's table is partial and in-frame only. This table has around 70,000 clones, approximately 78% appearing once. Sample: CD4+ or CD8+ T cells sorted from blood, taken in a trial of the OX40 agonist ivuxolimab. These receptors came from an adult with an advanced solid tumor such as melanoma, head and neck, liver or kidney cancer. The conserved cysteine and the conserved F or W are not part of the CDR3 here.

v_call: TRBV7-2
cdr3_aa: ASSLQMGSDEQF

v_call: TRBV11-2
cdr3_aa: ASSDGTGGFPGELF

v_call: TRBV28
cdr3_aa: ASSFIGRVGNQPQH

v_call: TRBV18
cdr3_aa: ASSPLRVLGELF

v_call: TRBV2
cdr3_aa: ASSPYSAGELF

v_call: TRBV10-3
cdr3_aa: AIRGPGQGTNTEAF

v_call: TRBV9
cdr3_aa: ASSRTDFNEKLF

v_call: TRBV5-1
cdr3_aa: ASSFGPGGDNEQF

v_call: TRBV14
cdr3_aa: ASSRGQSSYNEQF

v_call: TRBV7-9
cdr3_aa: ASSLMGSTYNEQF

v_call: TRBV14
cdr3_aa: ASSRGTRSTDTQY

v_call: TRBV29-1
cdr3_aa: SVESRDLGPGTYGYT

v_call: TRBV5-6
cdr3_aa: ASSSGLATGNTGELF

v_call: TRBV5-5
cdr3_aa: ASSPLAGPGNIQY

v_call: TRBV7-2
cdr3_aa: ASSLTTGTPQNIQY

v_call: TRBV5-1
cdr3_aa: ASSPLARENGELF